Listed below are T cell receptor beta chains from one sample, sequenced in a study of T cells in Graves' hyperthyroidism and ophthalmopathy. From the multiplex PCR reads, TCRdb called clonotypes with MiXCR, one entry per CDR3 protein. Of about 200,000 distinct CDR3 sequences in the sample, roughly a sixth were seen once. The sequencing sample was made of blood. These receptors originate from a man aged 50-60 years with Graves' hyperthyroidism. CDR3s include the opening cysteine and the closing phenylalanine or tryptophan. D genes are given only for firm matches. Rows give clone size only sometimes, using once, few, many, or a class for an expanded clone.

J | D | V | size | CDR3 | DNA
TRBJ2-5 | TRBD1 | TRBV2 | many | CASSGQVEETQYF | TGTGCCAGCTCAGGACAGGTTGAAGAGACCCAGTACTTC
TRBJ2-2 | . | TRBV18 | many | CASSPAIAQNTGELFF | TGTGCCAGCTCACCCGCAATAGCACAGAACACCGGGGAGCTGTTTTTT
TRBJ2-2 | TRBD1 | TRBV6-1 | many | CASSEAGDSPHELFF | TGTGCCAGCAGTGAAGCGGGGGACAGCCCCCATGAGCTGTTTTTT
TRBJ2-7 | TRBD1 | TRBV2 | . | CASSEDRVDEQYF | TGTGCCAGCAGTGAGGACAGGGTCGACGAGCAGTACTTC
TRBJ2-5 | . | TRBV12-3/TRBV12-4 | many | CASSLGPGQYQETQYF | TGTGCCAGCAGTTTAGGGCCCGGGCAGTACCAAGAGACCCAGTACTTC
TRBJ2-1 | TRBD2 | TRBV6-2/TRBV6-3 | many | CAISGQGSPSGGSSYNEQFF | TGTGCCATCTCAGGGCAGGGGTCTCCTAGCGGGGGGAGCTCCTACAATGAGCAGTTCTTC
TRBJ2-3 | . | TRBV7-9 | many | CASSPSGSTDTQYF | TGTGCCAGCAGCCCCTCGGGATCCACAGATACGCAGTATTTT
TRBJ1-5 | . | TRBV6-2/TRBV6-3 | many | CASSKGVEGFNQPQHF | TGTGCCAGCAGCAAGGGAGTGGAGGGCTTCAATCAGCCCCAGCATTTT
TRBJ2-1 | . | TRBV5-8 | many | CASSYDRGGYNEQFF | TGTGCCAGCAGCTATGACAGGGGAGGGTACAATGAGCAGTTCTTC
TRBJ2-7 | . | TRBV11-2 | . | CASSLVLGETNPYEQYF | TGTGCCAGCAGCTTAGTCCTCGGTGAGACTAACCCCTACGAGCAGTACTTC
TRBJ1-2 | . | TRBV3-1 | . | CASSQDLKGGYTF | TGTGCCAGCAGCCAAGATCTAAAGGGAGGCTACACCTTC
TRBJ1-2 | . | TRBV10-3 | few | CAIHDLDSNYGYTF | TGTGCCATACATGACCTCGACAGCAACTATGGCTACACCTTC
TRBJ2-7 | . | TRBV4-1 | . | CASSPWDASYEQYF | TGCGCCAGCAGCCCCTGGGACGCCTCCTACGAGCAGTACTTC
TRBJ2-1 | . | TRBV12-5 | few | CASGLTRGRDNEQFF | TGTGCTAGTGGTTTGACTCGGGGCAGGGACAATGAGCAGTTCTTC
TRBJ2-1 | TRBD2 | TRBV5-4 | few | CAGGRREGRDNEQFF | TGTGCCGGCGGTAGGCGGGAGGGCCGTGACAATGAGCAGTTCTTC
TRBJ2-7 | . | TRBV12-3/TRBV12-4 | many | CASRKTVHPYEQYF | TGTGCCAGCAGAAAGACAGTCCATCCCTACGAGCAGTACTTC
TRBJ2-5 | . | TRBV12-3/TRBV12-4 | many | CASSSGRLIQETQYF | TGTGCCAGCAGTTCCGGACGGCTAATCCAAGAGACCCAGTACTTC
TRBJ2-3 | TRBD2 | TRBV6-2/TRBV6-3 | few | CASRPPSGRGTDTQYF | TGTGCCAGCCGACCCCCCAGCGGGAGGGGTACAGATACGCAGTATTTT
TRBJ2-5 | . | TRBV7-9 | many | CASSVIQGSQTQYF | TGTGCCAGCAGCGTGATACAGGGATCCCAGACCCAGTACTTC
TRBJ2-7 | . | TRBV12-3/TRBV12-4 | . | CASRPGPTYEQYF | TGTGCCAGCAGACCGGGCCCTACCTACGAGCAGTACTTC
TRBJ1-1 | . | TRBV5-1 | many | CASSSTLNTEAFF | TGCGCCAGCAGCTCCACACTGAACACTGAAGCTTTCTTT
TRBJ1-1 | . | TRBV28 | many | CASSFAGIGNTEAFF | TGTGCCAGCAGTTTCGCAGGGATTGGGAACACTGAAGCTTTCTTT
TRBJ2-2 | . | TRBV13 | few | CASSLPTGELFF | TGTGCCAGCAGCCTCCCGACCGGGGAGCTGTTTTTT
TRBJ2-1 | TRBD2 | TRBV9 | many | CASSGSWREGGDEQFF | TGTGCCAGCAGCGGGTCTTGGCGGGAGGGTGGAGATGAGCAGTTCTTC
TRBJ1-4 | . | TRBV12-5 | few | CASGPGSGGEKLFF | TGTGCTAGTGGTCCCGGGTCCGGTGGGGAAAAACTGTTTTTT
TRBJ2-7 | TRBD2 | TRBV29-1 | . | CSVARLADSYEQYF | TGCAGCGTTGCTCGACTAGCGGACTCCTACGAGCAGTACTTC
TRBJ2-7 | . | TRBV6-9 | once | CASSYPADSSEQYF | TGTGCCAGCAGTTACCCGGCGGACAGCTCCGAGCAGTACTTC
TRBJ1-1 | TRBD1 | TRBV5-1 | many | CASSLGDSPNTEAFF | TGCGCCAGCAGCTTAGGGGACAGCCCGAACACTGAAGCTTTCTTT
TRBJ2-7 | TRBD1 | TRBV7-9 | many | CASSSRTGDTREQYF | TGTGCCAGCAGCTCCAGGACAGGCGATACCCGCGAGCAGTACTTC
TRBJ2-3 | . | TRBV25-1 | many | CASSEGAGMVRTDTQYF | TGTGCCAGCAGTGAAGGGGCAGGGATGGTAAGGACAGATACGCAGTATTTT
TRBJ1-3 | TRBD1 | TRBV5-1 | few | CASSLSGTGSSGNTIYF | TGCGCCAGCAGCTTGTCCGGGACAGGTAGCTCTGGAAACACCATATATTTT
TRBJ2-5 | . | TRBV2 | many | CASRSRSGGVETQYF | TGTGCCAGCAGGAGCAGGAGTGGGGGAGTAGAGACCCAGTACTTC
TRBJ1-2 | . | TRBV7-2 | many | CASSPTRGNYGYTF | TGTGCCAGCAGCCCTACCAGGGGAAACTATGGCTACACCTTC
TRBJ2-3 | . | TRBV11-2 | many | CASSLGWTTDTQYF | TGTGCCAGCAGCTTAGGTTGGACCACAGATACGCAGTATTTT
TRBJ2-7 | TRBD2 | TRBV20-1 | many | CSATGLAGYEQYF | TGCAGTGCGACGGGACTAGCGGGCTACGAGCAGTACTTC
TRBJ2-7 | TRBD2 | TRBV11-1 | many | CASSYSGRSHEQYF | TGTGCCAGCAGCTACAGCGGGAGGTCCCACGAGCAGTACTTC
TRBJ1-3 | . | TRBV6-4 | . | CASSDSRGNGNTIYF | TGTGCCAGCAGTGACTCGAGGGGGAATGGAAACACCATATATTTT
TRBJ2-2 | TRBD1 | TRBV10-3 | few | CAIQGAPDTGELFF | TGTGCCATTCAGGGGGCCCCGGACACCGGGGAGCTGTTTTTT
TRBJ2-3 | TRBD1 | TRBV20-1 | once | CSARDYGQGADTQYF | TGCAGTGCTAGAGACTATGGACAGGGGGCAGATACGCAGTATTTT
TRBJ2-4 | . | TRBV15 | few | CATSRGKVSNIQYF | TGTGCCACCAGCAGAGGGAAGGTTTCGAACATTCAGTACTTC
TRBJ2-2 | . | TRBV11-3 | many | CASSLAGAVTGELFF | TGTGCCAGCAGCTTAGCGGGAGCCGTAACCGGGGAGCTGTTTTTT
TRBJ2-7 | TRBD1 | TRBV28 | many | CASSLLPTGGIVMGGEQYF | TGTGCCAGCAGTTTACTTCCGACAGGGGGCATAGTGATGGGGGGCGAGCAGTACTTC
TRBJ2-1 | TRBD1 | TRBV9 | . | CASSDRDRVFDEQFF | TGTGCCAGCAGCGACCGGGACAGGGTCTTTGATGAGCAGTTCTTC
TRBJ2-1 | . | TRBV7-6 | few | CASSLDAVGDNEQFF | TGTGCCAGCAGCTTAGACGCGGTGGGGGACAATGAGCAGTTCTTC
TRBJ1-5 | . | TRBV28 | many | CASSFGRGNQPQHF | TGTGCCAGCAGTTTTGGGAGGGGGAATCAGCCCCAGCATTTT
TRBJ2-3 | . | TRBV20-1 | . | CSARYGAGGLDTQYF | TGCAGTGCTAGATATGGGGCAGGGGGGTTGGATACGCAGTATTTT
TRBJ2-7 | TRBD1 | TRBV5-1 | many | CASSWDRVPYEQYF | TGCGCCAGCAGCTGGGACAGGGTCCCCTACGAGCAGTACTTC
TRBJ1-2 | TRBD1 | TRBV5-6 | few | CASSLGTAAYGYTF | TGTGCCAGCAGCCTCGGGACAGCCGCATATGGCTACACCTTC
TRBJ1-5 | . | TRBV13 | . | CASSLDQVLSNQPQHF | TGTGCCAGCAGCTTAGATCAGGTTCTTAGCAATCAGCCCCAGCATTTT
TRBJ2-1 | TRBD2 | TRBV9 | . | CASSATSGNEQFF | TGTGCCAGCAGCGCGACTAGCGGGAATGAGCAGTTCTTC
TRBJ2-7 | . | TRBV5-5 | many | CASSLVFGSGYPYEQYF | TGTGCCAGCAGCTTGGTTTTCGGGTCAGGGTATCCCTACGAGCAGTACTTC
TRBJ2-2 | . | TRBV10-3 | many | CAISEAGLPGELFF | TGTGCCATCAGTGAGGCTGGGTTGCCCGGGGAGCTGTTTTTT
TRBJ2-5 | TRBD2 | TRBV11-3 | . | CASSLARTSGSMYETQYF | TGTGCCAGCAGCTTAGCCCGGACTAGCGGGAGCATGTATGAGACCCAGTACTTC
TRBJ2-3 | . | TRBV7-8 | many | CASIQDSNTDTQYF | TGTGCCAGCATACAGGACAGTAACACAGATACGCAGTATTTT
TRBJ2-4 | TRBD2 | TRBV27 | . | CASSSGLAGTIFQYF | TGTGCCAGCAGTTCGGGACTAGCGGGGACAATATTTCAGTACTTC
TRBJ2-6 | . | TRBV10-3 | . | CATRKGGSSGANVLTF | TGTGCCACCCGAAAGGGCGGTAGCTCTGGGGCCAACGTCCTGACTTTC
TRBJ2-1 | TRBD1 | TRBV6-2/TRBV6-3 | . | CASTKGQGSNNEQFF | TGTGCCAGCACTAAAGGACAGGGATCTAACAATGAGCAGTTCTTC
TRBJ2-1 | TRBD2 | TRBV20-1 | many | CSAWAGLADHNEQFF | TGCAGTGCTTGGGCGGGACTAGCGGATCACAATGAGCAGTTCTTC
TRBJ2-1 | . | TRBV11-2 | many | CASSLVLGQFF | TGTGCCAGCAGCTTAGTCCTGGGACAGTTCTTC
TRBJ1-5 | TRBD1 | TRBV28 | once | CASSIDRESQPQHF | TGTGCCAGCAGCATCGACAGGGAGTCTCAGCCCCAGCATTTT